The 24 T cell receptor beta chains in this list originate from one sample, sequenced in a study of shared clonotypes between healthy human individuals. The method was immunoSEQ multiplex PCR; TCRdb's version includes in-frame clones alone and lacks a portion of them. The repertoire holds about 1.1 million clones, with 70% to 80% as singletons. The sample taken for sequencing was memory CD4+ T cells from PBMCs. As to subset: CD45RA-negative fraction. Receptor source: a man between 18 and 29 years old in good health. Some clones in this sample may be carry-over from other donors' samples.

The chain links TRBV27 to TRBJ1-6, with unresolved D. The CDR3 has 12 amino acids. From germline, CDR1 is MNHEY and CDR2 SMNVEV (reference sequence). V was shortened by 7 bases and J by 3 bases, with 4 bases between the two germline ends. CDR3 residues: CASKGYNSPLHF. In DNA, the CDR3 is TGTGCCAGCAAGGGCTATAATTCACCCCTCCACTTT.

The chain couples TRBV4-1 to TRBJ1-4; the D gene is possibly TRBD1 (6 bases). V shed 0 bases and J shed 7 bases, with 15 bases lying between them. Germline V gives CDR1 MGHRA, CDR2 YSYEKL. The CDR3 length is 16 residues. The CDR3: CASSQDEAGGGEKLFF. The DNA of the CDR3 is TGCGCCAGCAGCCAAGATGAGGCCGGGGGCGGTGAAAAACTGTTTTTT.

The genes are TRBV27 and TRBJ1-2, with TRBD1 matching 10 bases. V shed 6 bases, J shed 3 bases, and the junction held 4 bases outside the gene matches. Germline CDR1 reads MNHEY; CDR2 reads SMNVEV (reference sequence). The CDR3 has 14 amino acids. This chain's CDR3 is CASRDRGADYGYTF. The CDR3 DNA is TGTGCCAGCAGGGACAGGGGGGCGGACTATGGCTACACCTTC.

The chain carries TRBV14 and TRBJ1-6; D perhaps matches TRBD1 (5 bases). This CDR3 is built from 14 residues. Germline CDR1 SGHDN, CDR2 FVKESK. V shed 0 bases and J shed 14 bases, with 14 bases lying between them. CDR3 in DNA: TGTGCCAGCAGCCAAGATCGTCAATCGGGGGCCCTCCACTTT. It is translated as CASSQDRQSGALHF.

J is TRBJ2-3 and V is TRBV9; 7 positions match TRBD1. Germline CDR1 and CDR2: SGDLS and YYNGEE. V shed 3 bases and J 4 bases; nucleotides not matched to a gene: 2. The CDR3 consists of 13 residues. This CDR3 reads CASSETGPDTQYF. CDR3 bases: TGTGCCAGCAGCGAGACAGGGCCAGATACGCAGTATTTT.

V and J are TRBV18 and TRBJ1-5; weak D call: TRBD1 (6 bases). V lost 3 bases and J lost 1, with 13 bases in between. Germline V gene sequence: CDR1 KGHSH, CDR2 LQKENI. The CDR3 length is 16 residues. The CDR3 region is CASSPRLQGSNQPQHF. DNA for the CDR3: TGTGCCAGCTCACCCAGGTTGCAGGGGAGCAATCAGCCCCAGCATTTT.

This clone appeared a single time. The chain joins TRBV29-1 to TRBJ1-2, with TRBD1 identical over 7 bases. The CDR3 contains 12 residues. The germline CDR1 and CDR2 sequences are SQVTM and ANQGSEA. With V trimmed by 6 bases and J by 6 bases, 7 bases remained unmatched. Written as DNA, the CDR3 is TGCAGCGTAACGGACAGGTACGATGGCTACACCTTC. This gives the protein CSVTDRYDGYTF.

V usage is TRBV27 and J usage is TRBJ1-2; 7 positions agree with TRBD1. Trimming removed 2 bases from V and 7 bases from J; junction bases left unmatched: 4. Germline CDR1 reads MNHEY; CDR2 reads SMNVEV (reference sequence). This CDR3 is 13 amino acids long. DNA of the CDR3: TGTGCCAGCAGTTTAAGGGGGCGCGCTGGCTACACCTTC. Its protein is CASSLRGRAGYTF.

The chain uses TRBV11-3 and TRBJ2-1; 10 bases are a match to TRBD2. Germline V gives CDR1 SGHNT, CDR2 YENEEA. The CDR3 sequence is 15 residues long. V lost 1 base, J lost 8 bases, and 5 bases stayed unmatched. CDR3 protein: CASSLGSGRSHEQFF. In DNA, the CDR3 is TGTGCCAGCAGCTTAGGTAGCGGGAGGTCCCATGAGCAGTTCTTC.

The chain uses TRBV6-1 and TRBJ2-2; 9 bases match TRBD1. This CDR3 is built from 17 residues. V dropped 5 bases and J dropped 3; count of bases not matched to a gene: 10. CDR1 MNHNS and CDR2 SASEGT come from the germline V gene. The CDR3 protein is CASSQELGQGYTGELFF. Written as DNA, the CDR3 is TGTGCCAGCAGTCAAGAACTGGGACAGGGATACACCGGGGAGCTGTTTTTT.

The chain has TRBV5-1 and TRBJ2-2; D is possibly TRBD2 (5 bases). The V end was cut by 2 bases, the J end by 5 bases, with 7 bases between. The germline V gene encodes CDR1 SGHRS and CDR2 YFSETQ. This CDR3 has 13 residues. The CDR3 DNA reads TGCGCCAGCAGCTTCGGGGAGACCGGGGAGCTGTTTTTT. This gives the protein CASSFGETGELFF.

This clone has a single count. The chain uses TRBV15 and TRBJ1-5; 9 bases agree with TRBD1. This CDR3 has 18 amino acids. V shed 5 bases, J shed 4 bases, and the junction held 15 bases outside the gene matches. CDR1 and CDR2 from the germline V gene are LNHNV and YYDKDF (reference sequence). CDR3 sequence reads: CATSHLRVGTGLNQPQHF. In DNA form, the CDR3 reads TGTGCCACCAGCCATTTGAGGGTCGGGACAGGGCTTAATCAGCCCCAGCATTTT.

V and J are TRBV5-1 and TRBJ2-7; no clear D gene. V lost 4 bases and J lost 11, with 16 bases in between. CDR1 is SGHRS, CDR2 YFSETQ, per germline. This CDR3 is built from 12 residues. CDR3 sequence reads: CASSHNQDREYF. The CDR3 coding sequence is TGCGCCAGCAGCCATAATCAGGATCGGGAGTACTTC. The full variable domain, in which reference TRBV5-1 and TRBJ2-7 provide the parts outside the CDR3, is KAGVTQTPRYLIKTRGQQVTLSCSPISGHRSVSWYQQTPGQGLQFLFEYFSETQRNKGNFPGRFSGRQFSNSRSEMNVSTLELGDSALYLCASSHNQDREYFGPGTRLTVT.

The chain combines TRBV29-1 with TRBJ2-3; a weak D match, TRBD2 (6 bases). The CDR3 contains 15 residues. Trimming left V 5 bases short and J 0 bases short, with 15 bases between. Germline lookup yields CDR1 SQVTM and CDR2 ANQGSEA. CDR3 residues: CSVRVPSGSTDTQYF. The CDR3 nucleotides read TGCAGCGTTCGGGTGCCAAGCGGGAGCACAGATACGCAGTATTTT.

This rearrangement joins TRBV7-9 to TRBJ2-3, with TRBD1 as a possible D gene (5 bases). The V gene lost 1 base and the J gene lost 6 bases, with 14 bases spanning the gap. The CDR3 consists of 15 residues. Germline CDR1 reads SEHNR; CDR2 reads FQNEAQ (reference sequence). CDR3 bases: TGTGCCAGCAGCTTAGGGACGGGCAGGGCCGATACGCAGTATTTT. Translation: CASSLGTGRADTQYF.

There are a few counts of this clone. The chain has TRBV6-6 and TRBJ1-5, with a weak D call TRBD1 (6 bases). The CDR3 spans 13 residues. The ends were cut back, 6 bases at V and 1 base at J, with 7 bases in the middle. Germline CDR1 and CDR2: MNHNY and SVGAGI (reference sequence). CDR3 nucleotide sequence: TGTGCCAGCAGACAGGGCAGCAATCAGCCCCAGCATTTT. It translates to CASRQGSNQPQHF.

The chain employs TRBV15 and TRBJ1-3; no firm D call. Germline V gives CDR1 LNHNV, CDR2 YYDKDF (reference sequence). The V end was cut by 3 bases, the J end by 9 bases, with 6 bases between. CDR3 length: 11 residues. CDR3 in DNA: TGTGCCACCAGCAGGGAAGGCACCATATATTTT. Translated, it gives CATSREGTIYF.

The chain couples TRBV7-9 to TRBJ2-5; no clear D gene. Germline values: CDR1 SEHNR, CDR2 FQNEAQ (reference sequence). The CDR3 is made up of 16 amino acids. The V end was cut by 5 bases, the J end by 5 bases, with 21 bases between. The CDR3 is CASSLTRRGLVETQYF. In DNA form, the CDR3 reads TGTGCCAGCAGCCTCACCCGGCGAGGCCTTGTGGAGACCCAGTACTTC.

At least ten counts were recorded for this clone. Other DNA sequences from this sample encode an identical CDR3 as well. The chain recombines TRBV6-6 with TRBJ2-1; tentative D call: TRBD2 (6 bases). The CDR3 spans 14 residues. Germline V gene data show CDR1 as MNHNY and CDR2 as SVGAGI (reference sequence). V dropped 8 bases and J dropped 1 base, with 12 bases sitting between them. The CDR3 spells CASRPGRSYNEQFF. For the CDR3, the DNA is TGTGCCAGCCGTCCAGGGAGGTCCTACAATGAGCAGTTCTTC.

CDR3: CATSRGAGGGTEAFF. CDR3 DNA: TGTGCCACCAGCAGAGGGGCGGGCGGTGGGACTGAAGCTTTCTTT. The chain has TRBV15 and TRBJ1-1; D is unresolved. V lost 1 base to trimming and J lost 5 bases, with 14 bases between them. Germline assignment: CDR1 LNHNV and CDR2 YYDKDF (reference sequence). The CDR3 length is 15 residues.

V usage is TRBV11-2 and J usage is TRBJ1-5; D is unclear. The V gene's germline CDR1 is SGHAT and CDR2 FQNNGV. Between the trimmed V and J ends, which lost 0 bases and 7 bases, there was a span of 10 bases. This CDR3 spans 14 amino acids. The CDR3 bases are TGTGCCAGCAGCTTAGAGGGTCCTGGGCAGCCCCAGCATTTT. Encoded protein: CASSLEGPGQPQHF.

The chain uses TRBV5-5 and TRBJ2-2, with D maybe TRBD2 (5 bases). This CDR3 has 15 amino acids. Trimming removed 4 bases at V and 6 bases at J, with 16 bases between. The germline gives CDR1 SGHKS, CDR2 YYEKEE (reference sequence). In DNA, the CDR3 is TGTGCCAGCAGCCCCACTTCGAGGGCCGCCGGGGAGCTGTTTTTT. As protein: CASSPTSRAAGELFF.

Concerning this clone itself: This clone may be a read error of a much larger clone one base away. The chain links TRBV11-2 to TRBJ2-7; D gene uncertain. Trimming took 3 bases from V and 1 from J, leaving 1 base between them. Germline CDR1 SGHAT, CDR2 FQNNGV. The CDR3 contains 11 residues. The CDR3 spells CASSFSYEQYF. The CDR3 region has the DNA TGTGCCAGCAGCTTTTCCTACGAGCAGTACTTC.

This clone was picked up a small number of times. The CDR3 nucleotides are TGTGCCACCATTAGGGAAGGGGCCAACGTCCTGACTTTC. Translation: CATIREGANVLTF. The chain has TRBV15 and TRBJ2-6; D remains unclear. CDR1 and CDR2 (germline): LNHNV, YYDKDF (reference sequence). The CDR3 consists of 13 residues. V was clipped by 7 bases and J by 4 bases, with 8 bases between them.